These 15 T cell receptor beta chains were sequenced from one sample in a study of regulatory T cells in long-lasting Graves disease. The TCR beta library used iRepertoire HTBI primers with Arm-PCR amplification of CDR3. MiXCR, run by TCRdb on the multiplex PCR reads, gives a single entry per CDR3 protein. The repertoire includes roughly 450,000 distinct CDR3 sequences, 20% to 25% of them detected once, and under 9% sits in the top ten. Regarding time point: persistent/refractory GD, antithyroid drugs over 5 years with positive TRAb. From PBMCs, RNA was extracted and then used to make the TCR library. The sample in question was peripheral blood mononuclear cells (PBMCs), obtained when the disease was refractory, from a patient treated with antithyroid drugs. These receptors were obtained from a female donor with Graves disease.

The sample holds many counts of this clonotype. In DNA form, the CDR3 reads TGTGCCAGCAGCTCCACCACCTACGAGCAGTACTTC. Translating it yields CASSSTTYEQYF. The chain employs TRBV27 and TRBJ2-7, with no clear D. V lost 6 bases, J lost 2 bases, and 8 bases lay in between. Germline CDR1 MNHEY, CDR2 SMNVEV (reference sequence). This CDR3 spans 12 amino acids.

This clonotype appeared many times. The CDR3 nucleotides read TGTGCCAGCACCCCGGACACTAACTATGGCTACACCTTC. Translated, it gives CASTPDTNYGYTF. V and J are TRBV12-3 or TRBV12-4 and TRBJ1-2, with D maybe TRBD1 (5 bases). V was shortened by 7 bases and J by 0 bases, with 9 bases between the two germline ends. CDR3 size: 13 residues.

The table lists this clonotype with a count of one. V usage is TRBV5-1 and J usage is TRBJ2-5; D possibly corresponds to TRBD1 (6 bases). The CDR3 is 15 residues long. The germline V and J ends were trimmed by 1 base and 0 bases, with 10 bases remaining between them. Looked up from germline, CDR1 is SGHRS and CDR2 is YFSETQ. The CDR3 is CASSLRWGHQETQYF. As DNA, the CDR3 is TGCGCCAGCAGCTTGAGGTGGGGGCACCAAGAGACCCAGTACTTC.

The rearrangement joins TRBV29-1 to TRBJ2-3; D unresolved. Looked up from germline, CDR1 is SQVTM and CDR2 is ANQGSEA. V was pared by 4 bases and J by 2 bases, with 13 bases between. CDR3 length: 14 residues. In DNA form, the CDR3 reads TGCAGCGTTGGCAACCGTCAACCCACAGATACGCAGTATTTT. Its protein is CSVGNRQPTDTQYF.

This rearrangement joins TRBV11-2 to TRBJ2-6; 12 nucleotides align to TRBD1. J was trimmed by 1 base and V by 4 bases; bases with no gene match: 11. This CDR3 comprises 20 residues. Germline CDR1 reads SGHAT; CDR2 reads FQNNGV. CDR3: CASSSSMGDRGQSGANVLTF. DNA for the CDR3: TGTGCCAGCAGCTCTTCAATGGGGGACAGGGGGCAATCTGGGGCCAACGTCCTGACTTTC.

This clonotype showed up many times. V usage is TRBV2 and J usage is TRBJ1-4; 7 nucleotides match TRBD1. The CDR3 covers 13 residues. Germline V gene lookup returns CDR1 SNHLY and CDR2 FYNNEI. The trim removed 9 bases at V and 6 bases at J, leaving 7 bases unmatched. This chain's CDR3 is CASLRQGDEKLFF. The CDR3, as DNA: TGTGCCAGTTTACGCCAGGGGGATGAAAAACTGTTTTTT.

The J gene is TRBJ1-1, the V gene TRBV20-1; D is unresolved. Trimming took off 2 bases at V and 1 base at J, with 11 bases between the two ends. The CDR3 is 14 residues long. The germline V gene encodes CDR1 DFQATT and CDR2 SNEGSKA (reference sequence). This CDR3 reads CSARPRRRNTEAFF. The CDR3 nucleotides read TGCAGTGCTAGACCCCGACGTAGGAACACTGAAGCTTTCTTT.

This clonotype was counted ten times or more. V gene TRBV3-1 combines with J gene TRBJ2-7; D possibly corresponds to TRBD2 (7 bases). CDR1 is LGHDT and CDR2 is YNNKEL in the germline V gene (reference sequence). Trimming pared 1 base from V and 1 base from J, leaving 11 bases between. The CDR3 is 15 amino acids. The CDR3, as DNA: TGTGCCAGCAGCCAAGGAGGGAGGGGGTCCTACGAGCAGTACTTC. Protein product: CASSQGGRGSYEQYF.

This clonotype appeared many times. This sequence joins TRBV20-1 and TRBJ2-7, with D possibly called TRBD1 or TRBD2 (7 bases each). The CDR3 loop spans 11 amino acids. The V gene's germline CDR1 is DFQATT and CDR2 SNEGSKA (reference sequence). V lost 7 bases, J lost 5 bases, and 12 bases lay in between. DNA of the CDR3: TGCAGTGGGGCAGGGGGGGACGAGCAGTACTTC. Translation gives CSGAGGDEQYF.

This clonotype was counted between two and nine times. This chain links TRBV7-6 with TRBJ1-1, with D unresolved. Germline V gives CDR1 SGHVS, CDR2 FNYEAQ. This CDR3 spans 15 amino acids. V was cut by 2 bases and J by 1 base, with 11 bases left in between. This CDR3 is CASSLSPFPNTEAFF. The CDR3, as DNA: TGTGCCAGCAGCTTAAGTCCTTTTCCGAACACTGAAGCTTTCTTT. The full variable domain, rest sourced from reference TRBV7-6 and TRBJ1-1, is GAGVSQSPRYKVTKRGQDVALRCDPISGHVSLYWYRQALGQGPEFLTYFNYEAQQDKSGLPNDRFSAERPEGSISTLTIQRTEQRDSAMYRCASSLSPFPNTEAFFGQGTRLTVV.

V is TRBV18 and J is TRBJ1-1, with a possible D match to TRBD1 (6 bases). The CDR3 runs to 16 residues. Trimming took off 5 bases at V and 0 bases at J, with 16 bases between the two ends. Germline V gene lookup returns CDR1 KGHSH and CDR2 LQKENI. The CDR3 DNA sequence: TGTGCCAGCTCAGATACACAGGGAGGGTTGAACACTGAAGCTTTCTTT. It codes for CASSDTQGGLNTEAFF.

This clonotype came up a few times. This chain joins TRBV6-1 and TRBJ1-2, with unresolved D. Germline V gene sequence: CDR1 MNHNS, CDR2 SASEGT. CDR3 length equals 11 residues. Trimming stripped 6 bases from V and 8 bases from J, with 10 bases between. The CDR3 reads CASSNMGGYTF. DNA of the CDR3: TGTGCCAGCAGCAACATGGGAGGCTACACCTTC.

The count of this clonotype is one. The chain has TRBV29-1 and TRBJ2-2, with 9 bases aligning to TRBD1. V was clipped by 4 bases and J by 3 bases; unmatched bases: 3. Germline V gene sequence: CDR1 SQVTM, CDR2 ANQGSEA. This CDR3 comprises 14 residues. The CDR3 coding sequence is TGCAGCGTTGGGGGACAGGGTGACACCGGGGAGCTGTTTTTT. It is translated as CSVGGQGDTGELFF.

This chain uses TRBV6-2 or TRBV6-3 with TRBJ1-1; D is undetermined. Germline V lookup: CDR1 MNHEY, CDR2 SVGEGT. V was shortened by 8 bases and J by 2 bases, with 15 bases between the two germline ends. The CDR3 is 14 residues long. As DNA, the CDR3 is TGTGCCAGCTCATTCGCAGGTGTTAACACTGAAGCTTTCTTT. As protein: CASSFAGVNTEAFF.

The table lists this clonotype with many counts. V usage is TRBV6-1 and J usage is TRBJ1-2; D may be TRBD1 (6 bases). The germline V and J ends were trimmed by 2 bases and 8 bases, with 21 bases remaining between them. Germline values: CDR1 MNHNS, CDR2 SASEGT. The CDR3 consists of 16 residues. The CDR3 is CASSEFLIGQFRGYTF. The CDR3 bases are TGTGCCAGCAGTGAATTTCTCATCGGACAGTTTCGAGGCTACACCTTC.